Below, 29 T cell receptor beta chains from the same sample are listed, as sequenced in a study of cytomegalovirus exposure and HLA in healthy donors. The PCR contained 60 Vbeta and 13 Jbeta primers. Here immunoSEQ multiplex PCR was the method, and the copy in TCRdb shows in-frame clones only, minus some. Counted here are over 110,000 clones, around four fifths occurring once; the ten biggest clones make up under 10%. The sample taken for sequencing was PBMCs. These receptors came from a woman aged 60 to 75 in good health and CMV-seropositive.

This chain connects TRBV7-2 to TRBJ2-3; possibly TRBD2 for D (5 bases). V lost 4 bases and J lost 2, with 13 bases in between. This CDR3 has 15 residues. The germline V gene encodes CDR1 SGHTA and CDR2 FQGNSA. CDR3 amino acids: CASSSTDYNTDTQYF. CDR3 in DNA: TGTGCCAGCAGCTCGACTGACTACAACACAGATACGCAGTATTTT. Drawing the rest from reference TRBV7-2 and TRBJ2-3, the complete variable domain is GAGVSQSPSNKVTEKGKDVELRCDPISGHTALYWYRQSLGQGLEFLIYFQGNSAPDKSGLPSDRFSAERTGGSVSTLTIQRTQQEDSAVYLCASSSTDYNTDTQYFGPGTRLTVL.

The rearrangement joins TRBV4-3 to TRBJ2-7, with 8 bases that match TRBD2. The CDR3 extends over 18 amino acids. V lost 0 bases to trimming and J lost 2 bases; unmatched junction nucleotides: 12. From germline, CDR1 is LGHNA and CDR2 YSLEER. The CDR3 is CASSQDRGLAGGAYEQYF. The CDR3 DNA reads as TGCGCCAGCAGCCAAGATAGGGGACTGGCGGGAGGCGCCTACGAGCAGTACTTC.

V gene TRBV6-1 combines with J gene TRBJ2-7, with 7 bases identical to TRBD1. The V segment lost 5 bases and the J segment 4 bases; nucleotides outside the gene matches: 8. The germline CDR1 and CDR2 sequences are MNHNS and SASEGT. The CDR3 covers 14 residues. In nucleotides, the CDR3 is TGTGCCAGCAGTTGGGACAGAGGATCTTACGAGCAGTACTTC. Translation: CASSWDRGSYEQYF.

The rearrangement links TRBV15 to TRBJ2-5; 9 nucleotides match TRBD2. The J call is uncertain, as TRBJ2-7 better fits the DNA end. The CDR3 covers 15 residues. Germline V gene sequence: CDR1 LNHNV, CDR2 YYDKDF (reference sequence). The CDR3 protein is CATSRVLAGTYEQYF. The CDR3, as DNA: TGTGCCACCAGCAGAGTGCTAGCGGGGACCTACGAGCAGTACTTC.

To note about this clone: Germline and junction disagree at one end, which may indicate a read error. This chain connects TRBV2 to TRBJ1-2; D is possibly TRBD1 (5 bases). CDR1 is SNHLY, CDR2 FYNNEI, per germline. CDR3 length equals 14 residues. Written as DNA, the CDR3 is TGTGCCAGCAGTGAAAAGGAGACAGCACCAATCTTCAGGTTC. It specifies CASSEKETAPIFRF. Filled out from reference TRBV2 and TRBJ1-2, the complete variable domain reads EPEVTQTPSHQVTQMGQEVILRCVPISNHLYFYWYRQILGQKVEFLVSFYNNEISEKSEIFDDQFSVERPDGSNFTLKIRSTKLEDSAMYFCASSEKETAPIFRFGSGTRLTVV.

The chain uses TRBV28 and TRBJ1-2; D possibly corresponds to TRBD1 (6 bases). The germline V and J ends were trimmed by 3 bases and 2 bases, with 16 bases remaining between them. This CDR3 spans 16 amino acids. In germline, CDR1 is MDHEN, CDR2 SYDVKM. The CDR3 is CASSLGGQPLNYGYTF. CDR3 bases: TGTGCCAGCAGTTTGGGTGGACAGCCCTTAAACTATGGCTACACCTTC.

The chain links TRBV13 to TRBJ2-3, with D possibly TRBD2 on 6 matching bases. Germline V lookup: CDR1 PRHDT, CDR2 FYEKMQ (reference sequence). This CDR3 has 14 residues. Trimming took off 5 bases at V and 4 bases at J, with 13 bases between the two ends. The CDR3: CASSLTGVSDTQYF. The CDR3, as DNA: TGTGCCAGCAGCCTAACGGGAGTCTCAGATACGCAGTATTTT. Looking up the rest from reference TRBV13 and TRBJ2-3 gives the full variable domain: AAGVIQSPRHLIKEKRETATLKCYPIPRHDTVYWYQQGPGQDPQFLISFYEKMQSDKGSIPDRFSAQQFSDYHSELNMSSLELGDSALYFCASSLTGVSDTQYFGPGTRLTVL.

There are a few counts of this clone. CDR3 in amino acids: CASSLRLVGEQFF. The CDR3 DNA is TGTGCCAGCAGTTTGCGGCTAGTCGGTGAGCAGTTCTTC. J is TRBJ2-1 and V is TRBV28, with no clear D. V lost 3 bases to trimming and J lost 9 bases, with 12 bases between them. The CDR3 has 13 residues. Germline V gene sequence: CDR1 MDHEN, CDR2 SYDVKM.

The chain carries TRBV14 and TRBJ1-4; the match to TRBD1 covers 7 bases. CDR1 and CDR2 (germline): SGHDN, FVKESK. This CDR3 comprises 14 residues. The V gene end was trimmed by 2 bases and the J gene end by 8 bases; junction bases not matched to a gene: 5. The CDR3 region is CASSQTGVYEKLFF. The CDR3 nucleotides read TGTGCCAGCAGCCAAACAGGGGTTTACGAAAAACTGTTTTTT.

The chain uses TRBV9 and TRBJ2-1; 12 bases agree with TRBD2. This CDR3 has 19 residues. CDR1 SGDLS and CDR2 YYNGEE come from the germline V gene. V lost 0 bases to trimming and J lost 6 bases; unmatched junction nucleotides: 13. CDR3 sequence: CASSVAGQGRLAGANEQFF. The CDR3 DNA is TGTGCCAGCAGCGTAGCAGGACAGGGAAGACTAGCGGGAGCCAATGAGCAGTTCTTC.

There are a few counts of this clone. The chain joins TRBV5-1 to TRBJ2-1; D ambiguous. The CDR3 runs 11 residues. V lost 1 base and J 7 bases, leaving 3 bases between the germline ends. Germline values: CDR1 SGHRS, CDR2 YFSETQ. The CDR3, as DNA: TGCGCCAGCAGCTTGACAAATGAGCAGTTCTTC. Residues: CASSLTNEQFF.

The chain recombines TRBV19 with TRBJ1-5; D possibly corresponds to TRBD1 (6 bases). Germline CDR1 LNHDA, CDR2 SQIVND (reference sequence). V lost 4 bases and J 6 bases, leaving 10 bases between the germline ends. The CDR3 loop spans 13 amino acids. In DNA, the CDR3 is TGTGCCAGTAGTAGTACAGGGTTTCAGCCCCAGCATTTT. Translated: CASSSTGFQPQHF. The whole variable domain, filled in from reference TRBV19 and TRBJ1-5, reads DGGITQSPKYLFRKEGQNVTLSCEQNLNHDAMYWYRQDPGQGLRLIYYSQIVNDFQKGDIAEGYSVSREKKESFPLTVTSAQKNPTAFYLCASSSTGFQPQHFGDGTRLSIL.

The V call is TRBV27, the J call TRBJ2-3; TRBD2 might be the D (6 bases). Germline V lookup: CDR1 MNHEY, CDR2 SMNVEV (reference sequence). The ends were cut back, 2 bases at V and 2 bases at J, with 17 bases in the middle. CDR3 size: 17 residues. The CDR3: CASSLPRGGLSTDTQYF. The CDR3 DNA follows: TGTGCCAGCAGTTTACCCCGCGGAGGGTTGTCCACAGATACGCAGTATTTT.

This clone showed up just a few times. The chain joins TRBV25-1 to TRBJ1-1; TRBD1 is a possible D gene (5 bases). This CDR3 region has 13 residues. Germline V gives CDR1 MGHDK, CDR2 SYGVNS. Trimming shortened V by 6 bases and J by 6 bases, and 14 bases separated the two germline ends. The CDR3 here is CASRITDSSEAFF. CDR3 DNA sequence: TGTGCCAGCAGGATTACCGACAGTTCTGAAGCTTTCTTT.

This chain connects TRBV7-9 to TRBJ1-1; D might be TRBD1 (6 bases). In germline, CDR1 is SEHNR, CDR2 FQNEAQ (reference sequence). Trimming removed 1 base at V and 0 bases at J, with 9 bases between. This CDR3 comprises 15 residues. The CDR3 spells CASSLEKGVNTEAFF. In nucleotides, the CDR3 is TGTGCCAGCAGCTTAGAAAAGGGGGTGAACACTGAAGCTTTCTTT. The full variable domain, its missing parts supplied by reference TRBV7-9 and TRBJ1-1, is DTGVSQNPRHKITKRGQNVTFRCDPISEHNRLYWYRQTLGQGPEFLTYFQNEAQLEKSRLLSDRFSAERPKGSFSTLEIQRTEQGDSAMYLCASSLEKGVNTEAFFGQGTRLTVV.

This chain uses TRBV4-3 with TRBJ1-5; no clear D. The germline V gene encodes CDR1 LGHNA and CDR2 YSLEER. The CDR3 contains 14 residues. Between the trimmed V and J ends, which lost 0 bases and 5 bases, there was a span of 8 bases. The CDR3 spells CASSQDIRDQPQHF. Written as DNA, the CDR3 is TGCGCCAGCAGCCAAGATATCCGAGATCAGCCCCAGCATTTT.

This rearrangement joins TRBV28 to TRBJ2-7; maybe TRBD1 (6 bases). Germline V gene data show CDR1 as MDHEN and CDR2 as SYDVKM. The CDR3 contains 15 residues. V was pared by 6 bases and J by 1 base, with 16 bases between. The CDR3 protein is CASSSPRTESYEQYF. The CDR3 coding sequence is TGTGCCAGCAGCTCTCCCCGGACAGAGTCCTACGAGCAGTACTTC.

The chain is built from TRBV27 and TRBJ1-1; weak D call: TRBD1 (5 bases). Trimming cost V 5 bases and J 0 bases, with 10 bases left between them. The CDR3 totals 14 residues. Looked up from germline, CDR1 is MNHEY and CDR2 is SMNVEV (reference sequence). For the CDR3, the DNA is TGTGCCAGCAGTCTAGACAGTCTGAACACTGAAGCTTTCTTT. The encoded protein is CASSLDSLNTEAFF.

The chain employs TRBV5-1 and TRBJ1-4; D gene uncertain. Trimming took off 1 base at V and 0 bases at J, with 4 bases between the two ends. This CDR3 region has 14 residues. CDR1 and CDR2 from the germline V gene are SGHRS and YFSETQ. The CDR3 DNA follows: TGCGCCAGCAGCTTGTCTACAACTAATGAAAAACTGTTTTTT. This sequence encodes CASSLSTTNEKLFF.

This chain uses TRBV18 with TRBJ2-3; 11 bases fit TRBD1. Germline CDR1 reads KGHSH; CDR2 reads LQKENI. The ends lost 6 bases at V and 0 bases at J; junction bases unmatched: 2. CDR3 length: 15 amino acids. CDR3 bases: TGTGCCAGCTCGGACAGGGGGCCTAGCACAGATACGCAGTATTTT. Translation: CASSDRGPSTDTQYF.

The gene calls are TRBV29-1 and TRBJ1-1; D is perhaps TRBD1 (5 bases). Germline assignment: CDR1 SQVTM and CDR2 ANQGSEA. The CDR3 has 11 residues. Trimming cost V 6 bases and J 9 bases, with 14 bases left between them. CDR3 nucleotides: TGCAGCGTCGAACGGGCAGGGAAAGCTTTCTTT. Amino acid sequence: CSVERAGKAFF.

The J gene is TRBJ1-4, the V gene TRBV5-1, with D possibly TRBD1 on 6 matching bases. Looked up from germline, CDR1 is SGHRS and CDR2 is YFSETQ. The CDR3 contains 18 residues. Deletions cut 0 bases from V and 1 base from J, with 16 bases between. CDR3 amino acids: CASSLVLWGGGTNEKLFF. CDR3 nucleotide sequence: TGCGCCAGCAGCTTGGTTCTATGGGGGGGCGGAACTAATGAAAAACTGTTTTTT.

The V call is TRBV5-4, the J call TRBJ2-1, with 9 bases matching TRBD2. V dropped 0 bases and J dropped 7; count of bases not matched to a gene: 5. The CDR3 has 15 amino acids. CDR1 and CDR2 from the germline V gene are SGHNT and YYREEE (reference sequence). Written as DNA, the CDR3 is TGTGCCAGCAGCTTGGGCGGGAGGGCCTCGAATGAGCAGTTCTTC. This sequence encodes CASSLGGRASNEQFF.

J is TRBJ2-7 and V is TRBV5-6, with 8 nucleotides matching TRBD1. Germline CDR1 and CDR2: SGHDT and YYEEEE. There are 14 residues in the CDR3. J was trimmed by 3 bases and V by 3 bases; bases with no gene match: 5. CDR3 coding DNA: TGTGCCAGCAGCTCCGGACAGGGTAACTACGAGCAGTACTTC. This gives the protein CASSSGQGNYEQYF.

The CDR3 DNA reads TGTGCCAGCAGCTTAGTGGGGCCGGCCGGGGAGCTGTTTTTT. Its translation: CASSLVGPAGELFF. The chain combines TRBV7-9 with TRBJ2-2; the D gene is possibly TRBD1 (5 bases). This CDR3 spans 14 amino acids. Trimming removed 1 base at V and 6 bases at J, with 9 bases between. CDR1 and CDR2 (germline): SEHNR, FQNEAQ (reference sequence). The variable domain in full, completed from reference TRBV7-9 and TRBJ2-2, reads DTGVSQNPRHKITKRGQNVTFRCDPISEHNRLYWYRQTLGQGPEFLTYFQNEAQLEKSRLLSDRFSAERPKGSFSTLEIQRTEQGDSAMYLCASSLVGPAGELFFGEGSRLTVL.

The rearrangement joins TRBV10-3 to TRBJ2-5; D call uncertain. The J call may be wrong; the DNA end is better matched by TRBJ2-7. In germline, CDR1 is ENHRY, CDR2 SYGVKD. The CDR3 covers 12 residues. CDR3 sequence reads: CAISEASYEQYF. The CDR3 region has the DNA TGTGCCATCAGTGAGGCCTCCTACGAGCAGTACTTC.

The rearrangement links TRBV5-1 to TRBJ2-2; 11 positions agree with TRBD1. J gave up 4 bases and V 4 bases, and 3 bases lay outside the gene matches. This CDR3 has 15 amino acids. Germline V gene sequence: CDR1 SGHRS, CDR2 YFSETQ. The CDR3 sequence: CASSPGQGGTGELFF. CDR3 coding DNA: TGCGCCAGCAGCCCGGGACAGGGGGGCACCGGGGAGCTGTTTTTT.

The genes are TRBV27 and TRBJ2-7, with 11 bases identical to TRBD2. After removal of 3 bases from V and 2 bases from J, the junction contained 3 bases not matched to a gene. The CDR3 extends over 15 amino acids. Germline values: CDR1 MNHEY, CDR2 SMNVEV (reference sequence). DNA of the CDR3: TGTGCCAGCAGTTTGGCGACTAGCGGGACCTACGAGCAGTACTTC. It specifies CASSLATSGTYEQYF.

This rearrangement joins TRBV28 to TRBJ1-4, with no clear D. CDR1 MDHEN and CDR2 SYDVKM come from the germline V gene. Trimming took 3 bases from V and 8 from J, leaving 13 bases between them. The CDR3 loop spans 14 amino acids. The CDR3 coding sequence is TGTGCCAGCAGTTTGGTCGGGGAAGGCGAAAAACTGTTTTTT. It translates to CASSLVGEGEKLFF.